These 9 T cell receptor beta chains were all obtained from the same sample, sequenced in a study of graft-versus-host responses after intestinal transplantation. Repertoires were generated with immunoSEQ multiplex PCR, while TCRdb's copy carries only in-frame clones and drops some. The table has fewer than 150,000 clones, 90% to 95% seen once. Their specific antigens are unknown. Material: unstimulated CD4+ T cells sorted from spleen or lymph node cells, obtained before intestinal transplant. Every receptor here comes from a human donor who received an intestinal transplant.

J is TRBJ2-1 and V is TRBV7-9; 11 nucleotides align to TRBD2. Germline trimming cut 5 bases from V and 6 bases from J; bases unmatched to any gene: 9. The germline CDR1 and CDR2 sequences are SEHNR and FQNEAQ (reference sequence). CDR3 size: 16 residues. The CDR3 coding sequence is TGTGCCAGCAGCAAAAATCTAGCGGGGGGTGTCAATGAGCAGTTCTTC. It encodes CASSKNLAGGVNEQFF.

V gene TRBV6-6 combines with J gene TRBJ2-1; unclear D gene. CDR3 size: 14 residues. Germline CDR1 reads MNHNY; CDR2 reads SVGAGI (reference sequence). The V gene lost 0 bases and the J gene lost 5 bases, with 8 bases spanning the gap. The CDR3 region has the DNA TGTGCCAGCAGTTACTCGAGTACGGACAATGAGCAGTTCTTC. Translating gives CASSYSSTDNEQFF.

This clone was seen a handful of times. This rearrangement joins TRBV10-2 to TRBJ1-6; no firm D call. The CDR3 spans 14 residues. The V gene lost 4 bases and the J gene lost 6 bases, with 10 bases spanning the gap. Looked up from germline, CDR1 is WSHSY and CDR2 is SAAADI. As DNA, the CDR3 is TGCGCCAGCAGTGCTCCGGCGACTAATTCACCCCTCCACTTT. Its protein is CASSAPATNSPLHF.

The chain joins TRBV10-3 to TRBJ2-2, with D maybe TRBD2 (6 bases). V shed 5 bases and J shed 7 bases, with 14 bases lying between them. This CDR3 region has 14 residues. Germline CDR1 ENHRY, CDR2 SYGVKD. DNA for the CDR3: TGTGCCATCAGTAAAGCGGGCTCTGGCGGGGAGCTGTTTTTT. Protein product: CAISKAGSGGELFF.

V and J are TRBV5-4 and TRBJ2-3, with TRBD2 matching 9 bases. The CDR3 is 17 amino acids. Germline loops: CDR1 SGHNT, CDR2 YYREEE (reference sequence). V trimming: 4 bases; J trimming: 1 base; junction bases outside the gene matches: 10. The DNA for the CDR3 is TGTGCCAGCAGCCATACCGCGGGGGGGCCGGGCACAGATACGCAGTATTTT. Protein product: CASSHTAGGPGTDTQYF.

V and J are TRBV11-2 and TRBJ2-3; D not resolved. Per the germline V gene, CDR1 is SGHAT and CDR2 is FQNNGV. Deletions cut 5 bases from V and 5 bases from J, with 11 bases between. There are 13 residues in the CDR3. This CDR3 reads CASSQPWEDTQYF. The CDR3 DNA reads TGTGCCAGCAGCCAACCGTGGGAAGATACGCAGTATTTT.

The count of this clone is one. This sequence joins TRBV9 and TRBJ2-7; tentatively, D is TRBD2 (6 bases). The length of the CDR3 is 14 residues. The V end lost 0 bases, the J end lost 6 bases, and 13 bases lay between the germline ends. CDR1 and CDR2 (germline): SGDLS, YYNGEE. CDR3 nucleotide sequence: TGTGCCAGCAGCGTAGGGGGAGACGGGGGCGAGCAGTACTTC. Its protein product is CASSVGGDGGEQYF. Using reference TRBV9 and TRBJ2-7 for the parts outside the CDR3, the full variable domain is DSGVTQTPKHLITATGQRVTLRCSPRSGDLSVYWYQQSLDQGLQFLIQYYNGEERAKGNILERFSAQQFPDLHSELNLSSLELGDSALYFCASSVGGDGGEQYFGPGTRLTVT.

This chain links TRBV7-2 with TRBJ2-3, with no clear D. CDR3 size: 15 residues. V shed 8 bases and J shed 0 bases, with 15 bases lying between them. Germline V gene sequence: CDR1 SGHTA, CDR2 FQGNSA. CDR3 nucleotide sequence: TGTGCCAGCTCCTACGGGCAGGTTAGCACAGATACGCAGTATTTT. This sequence encodes CASSYGQVSTDTQYF.

J is TRBJ1-5 and V is TRBV15; tentatively, D is TRBD1 (5 bases). Germline CDR1 reads LNHNV; CDR2 reads YYDKDF (reference sequence). This CDR3 is 15 amino acids long. Between the trimmed V and J ends, which lost 1 base and 4 bases, there was a span of 11 bases. This CDR3 is CATSRVDRLNQPQHF. The DNA for the CDR3 is TGTGCCACCAGCAGAGTAGACAGACTAAATCAGCCCCAGCATTTT.